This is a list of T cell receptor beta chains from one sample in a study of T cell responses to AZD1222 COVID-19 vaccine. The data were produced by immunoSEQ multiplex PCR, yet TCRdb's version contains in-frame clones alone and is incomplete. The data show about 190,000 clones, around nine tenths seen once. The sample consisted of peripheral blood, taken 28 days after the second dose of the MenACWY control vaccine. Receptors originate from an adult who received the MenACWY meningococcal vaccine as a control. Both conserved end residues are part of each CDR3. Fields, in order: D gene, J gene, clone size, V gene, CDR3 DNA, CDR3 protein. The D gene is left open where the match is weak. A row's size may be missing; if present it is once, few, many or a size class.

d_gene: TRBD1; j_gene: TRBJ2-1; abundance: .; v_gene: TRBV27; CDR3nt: TGTGCCAGCAGTCCCCTGACAGGGGAGGTCGAGCAGTTCTTC; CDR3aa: CASSPLTGEVEQFF
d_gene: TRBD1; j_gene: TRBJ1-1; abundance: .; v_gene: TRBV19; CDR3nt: TGTGCCAGTAGTAGACTAGTCGGGACAGAGAACACTGAAGCTTTCTTT; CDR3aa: CASSRLVGTENTEAFF
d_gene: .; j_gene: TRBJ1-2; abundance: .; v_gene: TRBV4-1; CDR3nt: TGCGCCAGCAGCCAAGATGCGGGGAATAACTATGGCTACACCTTC; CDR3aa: CASSQDAGNNYGYTF
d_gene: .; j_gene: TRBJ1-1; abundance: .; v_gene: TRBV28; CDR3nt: TGTGCCAGCAGTGAGGGACGGGACTTTCTAGCTTTCTTT; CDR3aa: CASSEGRDFLAFF
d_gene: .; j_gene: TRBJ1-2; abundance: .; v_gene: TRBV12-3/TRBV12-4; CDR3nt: TGTGCCAGCAGTTACGACAGTACCTATGGCTACACCTTC; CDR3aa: CASSYDSTYGYTF
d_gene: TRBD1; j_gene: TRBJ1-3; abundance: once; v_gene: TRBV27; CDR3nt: TGTGCCAGCAGGTCTGGACAGGGGGCCAGGGAGGACTCTGGAAACACCATATATTTT; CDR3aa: CASRSGQGAREDSGNTIYF
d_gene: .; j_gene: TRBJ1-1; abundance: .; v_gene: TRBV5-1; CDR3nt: TGCGCCAGCAGCGCCCAGGTTGTAGCTGAAGCTTTCTTT; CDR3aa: CASSAQVVAEAFF
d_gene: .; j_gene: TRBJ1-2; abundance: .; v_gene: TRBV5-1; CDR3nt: TGCGCCAGCAGCCCGAGACAGGTGGGGAATGGCTACACCTTC; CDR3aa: CASSPRQVGNGYTF
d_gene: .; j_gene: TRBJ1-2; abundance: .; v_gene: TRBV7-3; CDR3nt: TGTGCCAGCAGCTTAACGAGGGGGTTGGACTATGGCTACACCTTC; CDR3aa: CASSLTRGLDYGYTF
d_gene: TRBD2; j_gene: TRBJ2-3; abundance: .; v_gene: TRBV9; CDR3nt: TGTGCCAGCAGCGGATCTTCGCGGGAGGGCCTAGATACGCAGTATTTT; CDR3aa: CASSGSSREGLDTQYF
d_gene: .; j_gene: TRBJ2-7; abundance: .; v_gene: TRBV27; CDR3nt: TGTGCCAGCAGCCTACAACTACTGGGATACGAGCAGTACTTC; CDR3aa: CASSLQLLGYEQYF
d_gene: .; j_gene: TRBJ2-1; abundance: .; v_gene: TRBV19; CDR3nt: TGTGCCAGTAGGAGCGATGGGAACTATGAGCAGTTCTTC; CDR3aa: CASRSDGNYEQFF
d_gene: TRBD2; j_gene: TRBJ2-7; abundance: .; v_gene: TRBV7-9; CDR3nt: TGTGCCAGCAGCATAACGAGGACTAGCGGGAGCCCCTACGAGCAGTACTTC; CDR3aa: CASSITRTSGSPYEQYF
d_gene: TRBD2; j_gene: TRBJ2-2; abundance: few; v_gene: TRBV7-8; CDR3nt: TGTGCCAGCAGCTTACCGCTAGCGGCAGGAACCGGGGAGCTGTTTTTT; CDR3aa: CASSLPLAAGTGELFF
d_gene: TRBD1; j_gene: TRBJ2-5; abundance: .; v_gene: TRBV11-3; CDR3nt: TGTGCCAGCAGCTCGGGTTCCGGACAGGGGAGGAAGACCCAGTACTTC; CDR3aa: CASSSGSGQGRKTQYF
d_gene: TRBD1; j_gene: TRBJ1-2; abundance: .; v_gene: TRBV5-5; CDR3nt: TGTGCCAGCAGCACCCGGGACAGGGGGCTCGCTAACTATGGCTACACCTTC; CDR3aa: CASSTRDRGLANYGYTF
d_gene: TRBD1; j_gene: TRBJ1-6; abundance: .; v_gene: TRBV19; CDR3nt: TGTGCCAGTAGTATAGCACAGGGGGATCTCCTCCACTTT; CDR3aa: CASSIAQGDLLHF
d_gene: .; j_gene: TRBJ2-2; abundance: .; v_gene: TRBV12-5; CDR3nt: TGTGCTAGTGGCCGTGCGACAGGGAGGACCGGGGAGCTGTTTTTT; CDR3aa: CASGRATGRTGELFF
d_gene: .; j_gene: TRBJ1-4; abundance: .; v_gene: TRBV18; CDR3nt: TGTGCCAGCTCACCCGGACAGTTGGTTGGAAAACTGTTTTTT; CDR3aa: CASSPGQLVGKLFF
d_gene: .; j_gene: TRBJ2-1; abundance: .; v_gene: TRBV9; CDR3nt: TGTGCCAGCAGCGTAGGCGCGGGACCTACGGATGAGCAGTTCTTC; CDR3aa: CASSVGAGPTDEQFF
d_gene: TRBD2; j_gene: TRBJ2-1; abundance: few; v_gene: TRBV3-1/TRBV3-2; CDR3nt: TGTGCCAGCAGCCCCCTAGCGGGAGGGCCGCGGAATGAGCAGTTCTTC; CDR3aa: CASSPLAGGPRNEQFF
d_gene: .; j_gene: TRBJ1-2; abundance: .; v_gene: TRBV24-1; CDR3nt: TGTGCCACCAGTGATCCTGCGCGGGACGGTCTTAACTATGGCTACACCTTC; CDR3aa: CATSDPARDGLNYGYTF
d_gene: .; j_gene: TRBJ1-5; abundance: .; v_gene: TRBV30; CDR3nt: TGTGCCTGGAGTCCCCCGAGCGGGCAGCCCCAGCATTTT; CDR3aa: CAWSPPSGQPQHF
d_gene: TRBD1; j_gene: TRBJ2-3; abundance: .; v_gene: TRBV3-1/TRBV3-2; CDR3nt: TGTGCCAGCAGCTGGGGACAGGGGGAGACAGATACGCAGTATTTT; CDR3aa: CASSWGQGETDTQYF
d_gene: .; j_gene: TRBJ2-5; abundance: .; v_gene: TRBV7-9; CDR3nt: TGTGCCAGCAGACCACCTCCGGACATGCCGGGGGCCCAGTACTTC; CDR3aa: CASRPPPDMPGAQYF
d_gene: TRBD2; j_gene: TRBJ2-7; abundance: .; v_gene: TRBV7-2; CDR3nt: TGTGCCAGCAGCCTAGCGGGAGGGCCCCGGGAGCAGTACTTC; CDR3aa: CASSLAGGPREQYF
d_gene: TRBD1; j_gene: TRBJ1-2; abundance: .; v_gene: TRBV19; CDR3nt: TGTGCCAGTAATCCCAGGGGGGTCTATGGCTACACCTTC; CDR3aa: CASNPRGVYGYTF
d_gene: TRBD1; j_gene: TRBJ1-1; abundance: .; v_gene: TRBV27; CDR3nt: TGTGCCAGCAGTGTGACAGGGGGGCTACCTGAAGCTTTCTTT; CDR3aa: CASSVTGGLPEAFF
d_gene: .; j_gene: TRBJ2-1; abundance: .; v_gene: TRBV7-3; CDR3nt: TGTGCCAGCAGCTTAATACTTTCCGGTAGGGATGAGCAGTTCTTC; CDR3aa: CASSLILSGRDEQFF
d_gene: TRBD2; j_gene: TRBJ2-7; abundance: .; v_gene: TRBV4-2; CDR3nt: TGTGCCAGCAGCCGAGGACTAGCCGACCACGAGCAGTACTTC; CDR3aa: CASSRGLADHEQYF
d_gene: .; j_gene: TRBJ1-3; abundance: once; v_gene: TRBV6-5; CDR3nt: TGTGCCAGCAGTTGGGGGGCCTTATCTGGAAACACCATATATTTT; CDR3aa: CASSWGALSGNTIYF
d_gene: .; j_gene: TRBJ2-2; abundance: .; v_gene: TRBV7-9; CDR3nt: TGTGCCAGCAGCCCGGGGACGACGAACACCGGGGAGCTGTTTTTT; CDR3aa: CASSPGTTNTGELFF
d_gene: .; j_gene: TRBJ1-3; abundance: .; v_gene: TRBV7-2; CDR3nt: TGTGCCAGCAGCTTTCAGTCTGGTCACACCTCTGGAAACACCATATATTTT; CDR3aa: CASSFQSGHTSGNTIYF
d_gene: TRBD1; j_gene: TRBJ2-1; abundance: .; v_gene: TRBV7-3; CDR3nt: TGTGCCAGCAGCTTAACGGACAGGGGATACAATGAGCAGTTCTTC; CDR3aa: CASSLTDRGYNEQFF
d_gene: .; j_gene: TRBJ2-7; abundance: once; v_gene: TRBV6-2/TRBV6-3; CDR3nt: TGTGCCAGCAGTTTAAGTCGGGACACTCAGGCCTACGAGCAGTACTTC; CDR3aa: CASSLSRDTQAYEQYF
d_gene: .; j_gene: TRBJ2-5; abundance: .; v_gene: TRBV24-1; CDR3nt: TGTGCCACCAGTGATTCAGGAGGGGAAGAGACCCAGTACTTC; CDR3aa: CATSDSGGEETQYF
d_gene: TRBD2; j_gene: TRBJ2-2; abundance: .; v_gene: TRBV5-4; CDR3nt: TGTGCCAGCAGCGTTAGCGGGAGTGGGACCGGGGAGCTGTTTTTT; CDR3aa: CASSVSGSGTGELFF
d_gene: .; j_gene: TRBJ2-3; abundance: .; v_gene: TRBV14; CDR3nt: TGTGCCAGCAGCCAGGGGACGATAACAGATACGCAGTATTTT; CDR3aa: CASSQGTITDTQYF
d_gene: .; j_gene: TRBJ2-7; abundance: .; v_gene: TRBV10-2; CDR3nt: TGCGCCAGCAGTGATCACGGCAGGGAAAGGTCGGGGCAGTACTTC; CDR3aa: CASSDHGRERSGQYF
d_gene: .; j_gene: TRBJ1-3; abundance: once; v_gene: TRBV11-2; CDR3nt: TGTGCCAGCAGCTTAGCGGGACCCTCTGGAAACACCATATATTTT; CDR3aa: CASSLAGPSGNTIYF
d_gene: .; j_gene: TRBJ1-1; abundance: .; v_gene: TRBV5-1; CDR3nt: TGCGCCAGCAGCTTTGCGCCCTGGGGGAGGACTGAAGCTTTCTTT; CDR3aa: CASSFAPWGRTEAFF
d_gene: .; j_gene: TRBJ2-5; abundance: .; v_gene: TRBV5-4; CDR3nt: TGTGCCAGCAGCTTGGGTCCACCGCAAGAGACCCAGTACTTC; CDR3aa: CASSLGPPQETQYF
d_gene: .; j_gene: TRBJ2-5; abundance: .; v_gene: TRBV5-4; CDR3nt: TGTGCCAGCAGCAGAGATAGCGGATTCCAAGAGACCCAGTACTTC; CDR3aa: CASSRDSGFQETQYF
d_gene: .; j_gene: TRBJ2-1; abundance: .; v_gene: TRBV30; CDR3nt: TGTGCCGGCGCCGGGCTGCGAACCTCCTACAATGAGCAGTTCTTC; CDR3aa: CAGAGLRTSYNEQFF
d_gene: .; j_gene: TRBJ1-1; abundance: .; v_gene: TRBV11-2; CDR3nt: TGTGCCAGCGGCTACGGGTCGTACACTGAAGCTTTCTTT; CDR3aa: CASGYGSYTEAFF
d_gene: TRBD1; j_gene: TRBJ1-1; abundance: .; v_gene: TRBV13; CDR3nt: TGTGCCAGCAGCCCCTTGGGGACAGGCATCTTGATGAACACTGAAGCTTTCTTT; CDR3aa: CASSPLGTGILMNTEAFF
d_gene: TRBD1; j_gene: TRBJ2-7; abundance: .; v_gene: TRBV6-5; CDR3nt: TGTGCCAGCAGTTTGACAGGGCCAGGAGGTTACGAGCAGTACTTC; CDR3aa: CASSLTGPGGYEQYF
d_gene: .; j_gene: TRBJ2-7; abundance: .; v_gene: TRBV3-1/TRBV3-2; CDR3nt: TGTGCCAGCAGCCAAGATTTTCTTTCCTACGAGCAGTACTTC; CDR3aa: CASSQDFLSYEQYF
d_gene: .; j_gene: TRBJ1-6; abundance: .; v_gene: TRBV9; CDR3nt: TGTGCCAGTGGAGACAGCTCCTATAATTCACCCCTCCACTTT; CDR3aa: CASGDSSYNSPLHF
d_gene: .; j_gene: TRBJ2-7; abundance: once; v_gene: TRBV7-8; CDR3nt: TGTGCCAGCAGCTTAGTTCTTGCGGGCTCCTACGAGCAGTACTTC; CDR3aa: CASSLVLAGSYEQYF
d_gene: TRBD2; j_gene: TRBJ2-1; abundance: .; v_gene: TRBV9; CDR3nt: TGTGCCAGCAGCGTAGAGGGCGGGAGGGTTTCCTACAATGAGCAGTTCTTC; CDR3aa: CASSVEGGRVSYNEQFF
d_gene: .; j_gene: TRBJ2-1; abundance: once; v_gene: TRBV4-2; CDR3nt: TGTGCCAGCAGCCAAGATTTGTCAGGTTCCTACAATGAGCAGTTCTTC; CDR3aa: CASSQDLSGSYNEQFF
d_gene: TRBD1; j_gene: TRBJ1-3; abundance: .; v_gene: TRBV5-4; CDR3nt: TGTGCCAGCAGCGGGGGACAGGCGAGAAACACCATATATTTT; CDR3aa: CASSGGQARNTIYF
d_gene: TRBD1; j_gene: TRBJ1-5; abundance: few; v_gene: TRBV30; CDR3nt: TGTGCCTGGGGACAGGGTAACCAGCCCCAGCATTTT; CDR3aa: CAWGQGNQPQHF
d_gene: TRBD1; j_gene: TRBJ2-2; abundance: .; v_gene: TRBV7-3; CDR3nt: TGTGCCAGCAGCCGAGACAGGGCCGGGGAGCTGTTTTTT; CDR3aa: CASSRDRAGELFF